A selection of T cell receptor beta chains follows, all from one sample in a study of blood T cell repertoires in COVID-19. The protocol was immunoSEQ multiplex PCR, while the TCRdb copy is restricted to in-frame clones and leaves out a portion. The data contain more than 85,000 clones, under 80% of them singletons. Material: peripheral blood. The origin of the receptors is a woman between 70 and 85 years old with acute or convalescent COVID-19. The CDR3 runs from the conserved cysteine through the conserved F or W. Fields, in order: clone size, J gene, D gene, CDR3 length, V gene, CDR3 protein, CDR3 DNA. A D gene is named only where the DNA matches it firmly. Where a row states a size, it is once, few, many or the class of an expanded clone; other rows omit it.

NA TRBJ2-4 TRBD2 14 TRBV6-2/TRBV6-3 CASIPRMGGDIQYF TGTGCCAGCATCCCACGAATGGGGGGGGACATTCAGTACTTC
few TRBJ2-5 NA 14 TRBV2 CASSDWAAQETQYF TGTGCCAGCAGTGACTGGGCAGCTCAAGAGACCCAGTACTTC
NA TRBJ2-1 NA 15 TRBV25-1 CASSDDSTAGREQFF TGTGCCAGCAGTGATGACAGCACGGCCGGCCGGGAGCAGTTCTTC
NA TRBJ1-1 TRBD1 14 TRBV7-9 CASSLATGGTEAFF TGTGCCAGCAGCTTAGCCACAGGGGGCACTGAAGCTTTCTTT
NA TRBJ2-2 TRBD2 17 TRBV28 CASSAPSGTSSTGELFF TGTGCCAGCAGTGCTCCATCCGGGACTAGCTCCACCGGGGAGCTGTTTTTT
NA TRBJ2-2 NA 14 TRBV11-3 CASTRDTNTGELFF TGTGCCAGCACCCGGGACACAAACACCGGGGAGCTGTTTTTT
once TRBJ2-7 TRBD2 16 TRBV5-1 CPSLPGRGARGGQQYF TGCCCCAGTTTGCCCGGTCGGGGGGCCCGGGGGGGGCAGCAGTACTTC
NA TRBJ1-1 TRBD1 16 TRBV6-5 CASSYPGGTGPTEAFF TGTGCCAGCAGTTACCCTGGGGGGACAGGCCCCACTGAAGCTTTCTTT
NA TRBJ1-2 NA 13 TRBV12-3/TRBV12-4 CASSSQGVYGYTF TGTGCCAGCAGCTCACAGGGCGTCTATGGCTACACCTTC
NA TRBJ1-1 NA 14 TRBV5-1 CASSRSTVNTEAFF TGCGCCAGCAGCCGATCGACAGTGAACACTGAAGCTTTCTTT
NA TRBJ1-6 TRBD1 18 TRBV6-2/TRBV6-3 CASSYDGADRGANSPLHF TGTGCCAGCAGTTACGATGGGGCTGACAGGGGGGCAAATTCACCCCTCCACTTT
NA TRBJ2-7 TRBD1 13 TRBV3-1/TRBV3-2 CASSPQTGGEQYF TGTGCCAGCAGCCCGCAGACAGGGGGCGAGCAGTACTTC
NA TRBJ1-1 NA 12 TRBV6-2/TRBV6-3 CASSYEGRGAFF TGTGCCAGCAGTTACGAGGGAAGGGGGGCTTTCTTT
NA TRBJ2-5 TRBD1 16 TRBV11-1 CASSLRDRGRRETQYF TGTGCCAGCAGCCTTCGGGACAGGGGAAGGCGAGAGACCCAGTACTTC
NA TRBJ1-2 NA 13 TRBV11-2 CASSLWAGYGYTF TGTGCCAGCAGCTTATGGGCGGGCTATGGCTACACCTTC
NA TRBJ1-2 NA 14 TRBV11-2 CASSRNGQNYGYTF TGTGCCAGCAGCCGTAATGGGCAGAACTATGGCTACACCTTC
NA TRBJ1-5 TRBD1 15 TRBV30 CAWDRGQMGNQPQHF TGTGCCTGGGACAGGGGTCAGATGGGCAATCAGCCCCAGCATTTT
NA TRBJ1-1 TRBD1 14 TRBV5-8 CASSRGQGSTEAFF TGTGCCAGCAGCCGCGGACAGGGGAGCACTGAAGCTTTCTTT
NA TRBJ1-6 TRBD1 17 TRBV18 CASSPLGQGADNSPLHF TGTGCCAGCTCACCACTTGGACAGGGGGCGGATAATTCACCCCTCCACTTT
NA TRBJ2-6 NA 17 TRBV3-1/TRBV3-2 CASSQAGGGAGANVLTF TGTGCCAGCAGCCAAGCGGGGGGCGGCGCTGGGGCCAACGTCCTGACTTTC
once TRBJ1-1 NA 17 TRBV15 CATSRDSGTSWNTEAFF TGTGCCACCAGCAGAGATTCCGGGACATCCTGGAACACTGAAGCTTTCTTT
NA TRBJ2-1 NA 12 TRBV29-1 CSVATSGQVQFF TGCAGCGTCGCAACTAGCGGACAGGTCCAGTTCTTC
NA TRBJ2-1 TRBD1 14 TRBV10-1 CASSGQGARHEQFF TGCGCCAGCAGTGGGCAGGGGGCGAGGCATGAGCAGTTCTTC
NA TRBJ2-3 NA 12 TRBV3-1/TRBV3-2 CASSQVPEAQYF TGTGCCAGCAGCCAAGTACCCGAGGCGCAGTATTTT
NA TRBJ2-1 TRBD1 16 TRBV4-1 CASSQEDRGVYNEQFF TGCGCCAGCAGCCAAGAAGACAGGGGGGTGTACAATGAGCAGTTCTTC
NA TRBJ1-6 NA 14 TRBV5-6 CASSLGGGGSPLHF TGTGCCAGCAGCTTGGGCGGGGGCGGCTCACCCCTCCACTTT
NA TRBJ1-5 TRBD1 14 TRBV10-3 CAISAQGVVQPQHF TGTGCCATCAGTGCACAGGGGGTGGTCCAGCCCCAGCATTTT
NA TRBJ1-6 NA 14 TRBV27 CASQFGGFDSPLHF TGTGCCTCTCAGTTCGGAGGGTTCGATTCACCCCTCCACTTT
medium-sized TRBJ1-2 NA 13 TRBV28 CASGGGSHYGYTF TGTGCCAGCGGCGGGGGAAGCCACTATGGCTACACCTTC
NA TRBJ2-1 NA 11 TRBV6-5 CASKGYNEQFF TGTGCCAGCAAGGGGTACAATGAGCAGTTCTTC
NA TRBJ1-5 NA 16 TRBV7-2 CASSLGTGLGNQPQHF TGTGCCAGCAGCTTAGGAACAGGGTTGGGTAATCAGCCCCAGCATTTT
many TRBJ2-7 NA 15 TRBV7-9 CASSPFDRPSYEQYF TGTGCCAGCAGCCCCTTCGACAGGCCCTCCTACGAGCAGTACTTC
NA TRBJ2-7 NA 15 TRBV14 CASSQDPARVGEQYF TGTGCCAGCAGCCAAGATCCCGCGAGGGTAGGCGAGCAGTACTTC
NA TRBJ1-1 TRBD1 13 TRBV9 CASSLQGYTEAFF TGTGCCAGCAGCTTACAGGGGTACACTGAAGCTTTCTTT
NA TRBJ2-7 TRBD1 16 TRBV6-5 CASSYPTGQGGYEQYF TGTGCCAGCAGTTACCCGACAGGGCAGGGCGGCTACGAGCAGTACTTC
NA TRBJ2-2 NA 16 TRBV7-2 CASSLDGSGRYRELFF TGTGCCAGCAGCTTAGATGGTAGCGGCCGCTACCGGGAGCTGTTTTTT
NA TRBJ1-6 NA 15 TRBV3-1/TRBV3-2 CASSQDEGFYSPLHF TGTGCCAGCAGCCAAGATGAGGGTTTCTATTCACCCCTCCACTTT
NA TRBJ1-4 NA 15 TRBV5-4 CASGNQRGTNEKLFF TGTGCCAGCGGGAATCAAAGGGGGACTAATGAAAAACTGTTTTTT
NA TRBJ2-4 NA 18 TRBV18 CASSPTTTGRGGKNIQYF TGTGCCAGCTCACCAACCACGACAGGACGAGGGGGCAAAAACATTCAGTACTTC
NA TRBJ2-2 NA 16 TRBV11-2 CASSLGGGTNTGELFF TGTGCCAGCAGCTTAGGAGGGGGTACGAACACCGGGGAGCTGTTTTTT
NA TRBJ2-7 NA 12 TRBV5-4 CASSLGRGEQYF TGTGCCAGCAGCTTGGGGCGGGGCGAGCAGTACTTC
NA TRBJ1-2 NA 13 TRBV29-1 CSVAQGPDYGYTF TGCAGCGTCGCACAGGGCCCGGACTATGGCTACACCTTC
NA TRBJ1-6 TRBD1 14 TRBV6-5 CASSYEGARSPLHF TGTGCCAGCAGTTACGAGGGGGCTCGATCACCCCTCCACTTT
NA TRBJ2-1 TRBD2 16 TRBV9 CASSEGTSGGFYEQFF TGTGCCAGCAGCGAAGGGACTAGCGGGGGGTTCTATGAGCAGTTCTTC
NA TRBJ1-2 TRBD1 14 TRBV10-3 CAISEYGQGYGYTF TGTGCCATCAGTGAGTACGGACAGGGCTATGGCTACACCTTC
NA TRBJ1-1 NA 15 TRBV6-2/TRBV6-3 CASRPGGVGNTEAFF TGTGCCAGCCGCCCTGGAGGGGTTGGGAACACTGAAGCTTTCTTT
NA TRBJ2-3 NA 11 TRBV10-2 CASSDADTQYF TGCGCCAGCAGTGACGCAGATACGCAGTATTTT
NA TRBJ2-1 TRBD2 19 TRBV19 CASSPSSGGPGYIYNEQFF TGTGCCAGTAGTCCTTCTAGCGGGGGGCCCGGATACATCTACAATGAGCAGTTCTTC
NA TRBJ1-2 NA 13 TRBV7-9 CASSLRRDYGYTF TGTGCCAGCAGCTTACGGAGGGACTATGGCTACACCTTC